What follows are 32 T cell receptor beta chains derived from one specimen sequenced in a study of T cells in women clearing cervical HPV infection. Assay: immunoSEQ multiplex PCR; the TCRdb copy retains only in-frame clones and omits some. The sample data list about 14,000 clones. Sequenced: blood buffy coat. The origin of the receptors is a woman between 18 and 70 years old with a cervical HPV16 infection that either progressed to CIN3+ or cleared (not recorded which).

On this clone itself: The read ends 3 residues early relative to the CDR3; the germline J gene fills the gap. The chain joins TRBV29-1 to TRBJ2-7, with TRBD1 identical over 9 bases. V shed 4 bases and J 3 bases; nucleotides not matched to a gene: 7. In germline, CDR1 is SQVTM, CDR2 ANQGSEA. The CDR3 is 14 amino acids. CDR3 amino acids: CSVGTGTGRYEQYF. The CDR3 bases that were read are TGCAGCGTTGGTACCGGGACAGGGCGCTACGAG.

Comments on this clone: Sequencing ends 3 residues short of the CDR3 end; the germline J gene provides the rest. The J gene is TRBJ1-1, the V gene TRBV20-1; D possibly corresponds to TRBD1 (5 bases). The CDR3 spans 13 residues. The germline gives CDR1 DFQATT, CDR2 SNEGSKA (reference sequence). V dropped 6 bases and J dropped 1 base, with 12 bases sitting between them. The sequenced CDR3 bases are TGCAGTGCGCTAAAGGGGTCGAACACTGAA. This codes for CSALKGSNTE. The entire CDR3 protein is CSALKGSNTEAFF.

A note on this clone: The CDR3 is cut off 3 residues early in the read; its end comes from the germline J gene. The rearrangement links TRBV27 to TRBJ2-7; a weak D match, TRBD1 (5 bases). V dropped 5 bases and J dropped 4 bases, with 15 bases sitting between them. Per the germline V gene, CDR1 is MNHEY and CDR2 is SMNVEV (reference sequence). The CDR3 has 14 residues. The part of the CDR3 DNA that was read is TGTGCCAGCAGTAATAGGGGCCGGAGATACGAG. Amino acid sequence: CASSNRGRRYE. The full CDR3 protein is CASSNRGRRYEQYF.

Comment on this clone: With the read ending 3 residues before the CDR3 end, the germline J gene is used to fill in that end. This chain joins TRBV11-3 and TRBJ1-4; D unresolved. The CDR3 totals 15 residues. Per the germline V gene, CDR1 is SGHNT and CDR2 is YENEEA. The CDR3 DNA, read in part, is TGTGCCAGCAGCTTATCCCGGGGATTGAGTTCACCA. Its protein product is CASSLSRGLSSP. The entire CDR3 sequence reads CASSLSRGLSSPLFF.

Concerning this clone itself: The read is 3 residues too short to cover the CDR3 end, so that end is filled in from the germline J gene. The chain carries TRBV6-2 or TRBV6-3 and TRBJ1-2; 7 positions match TRBD1. The germline V gene encodes CDR1 MNHEY and CDR2 SVGEGT. The CDR3 has 15 amino acids. CDR3 DNA, as far as it was read: TGTGCCAGCAGCACTACAGGGGTAGCCAAAAACATC. It is translated as CASSTTGVAKNI. The whole CDR3 reads CASSTTGVAKNIYTF.

CDR3 sequence: CASSELVGYSYNEQFF. The CDR3 bases that were read are TGTGCCAGCAGTGAATTGGTCGGTTACTCCTACAATGAG. The gene calls are TRBV6-1 and TRBJ2-1; the D is unclear. The read comes to an end 3 residues before the CDR3 does, leaving the germline J gene to fill in the end. The CDR3 has 16 residues. Germline-derived CDR1 and CDR2 are MNHNS and SASEGT. V dropped 2 bases and J dropped 0 bases, with 11 bases sitting between them.

Turning to this clone: With the read ending 3 residues before the CDR3 end, the germline J gene is used to fill in that end. This chain joins TRBV6-1 and TRBJ1-2, with D uncertain. CDR3 size: 13 residues. Germline CDR1 reads MNHNS; CDR2 reads SASEGT. The CDR3 sequence is CASCGTENNDYTF. The part of the CDR3 DNA that was read is TGTGCCAGCTGTGGAACCGAAAACAATGAC.

As to this clone: The read comes to an end 3 residues before the CDR3 does, leaving the germline J gene to fill in the end. The chain carries TRBV19 and TRBJ1-5; D is uncertain. Germline CDR1 and CDR2: LNHDA and SQIVND (reference sequence). CDR3 size: 13 residues. Between the trimmed V and J ends, which lost 2 bases and 7 bases, there was a span of 9 bases. The CDR3 here is CASSIQSWQPQHF. The CDR3 DNA, read in part, is TGTGCCAGTAGTATACAGTCGTGGCAGCCC.

With respect to this clone: With the read ending 3 residues before the CDR3 end, the germline J gene is used to fill in that end. V is TRBV10-3 and J is TRBJ2-7, with D perhaps matching TRBD1 or TRBD2 (6 bases each). The germline gives CDR1 ENHRY, CDR2 SYGVKD. V was shortened by 6 bases and J by 6 bases, with 21 bases between the two germline ends. This CDR3 has 15 amino acids. The covered CDR3 bases are TGTGCCATCAGGACAGCAGGGGAGGCGATGGTCGAG. Protein sequence: CAIRTAGEAMVE. The whole CDR3 sequence is CAIRTAGEAMVEQYF.

Concerning this clone itself: The read ends 3 residues early relative to the CDR3; the germline J gene fills the gap. The chain couples TRBV19 to TRBJ1-1; D remains ambiguous. V gave up 4 bases and J gave up 5 bases, with 17 bases separating them. Germline V lookup: CDR1 LNHDA, CDR2 SQIVND (reference sequence). This CDR3 is built from 15 residues. CDR3 residues: CASSKQNLVGTEAFF. The CDR3 DNA, read in part, is TGTGCCAGTAGTAAGCAGAATCTAGTTGGGACTGAA.

A remark on this clone: The sequenced fragment ends 3 residues before the CDR3 boundary, so the rest is inferred from the germline J gene. The rearrangement joins TRBV20-1 to TRBJ2-2; 15 nucleotides match TRBD2. The V gene's germline CDR1 is DFQATT and CDR2 SNEGSKA (reference sequence). The CDR3 consists of 16 residues. Germline trimming cut 4 bases from V and 3 bases from J; bases unmatched to any gene: 3. The CDR3 region is CSAKGLAGGHTGELFF. Partial CDR3 DNA: TGCAGTGCTAAAGGACTAGCGGGAGGGCACACCGGGGAG.

Note on this clone: The CDR3 goes on 3 residues after the read ends, and that part is filled in from the germline J gene. V gene TRBV6-1 combines with J gene TRBJ1-2; 11 bases match TRBD1. The germline V gene has CDR1 MNHNS and CDR2 SASEGT. The CDR3 has 14 residues. The CDR3 DNA, read in part, is TGTGCCAGCAGTGCTCGGGACAGGGGGGGAGGC. This encodes CASSARDRGGG. The whole CDR3 is CASSARDRGGGYTF.

Regarding this clone: The CDR3 goes on 3 residues after the read ends, and that part is filled in from the germline J gene. The gene calls are TRBV6-2 or TRBV6-3 and TRBJ2-5; perhaps TRBD1 as D (6 bases). Germline V CDR1 and CDR2: MNHEY, SVGEGT. V gave up 5 bases and J gave up 7 bases, with 23 bases separating them. CDR3 length: 16 amino acids. The CDR3 is CASSHPAPSGAGTQYF. The sequenced CDR3 bases are TGTGCCAGCAGTCACCCCGCCCCCTCAGGGGCTGGGACC.

The part of the CDR3 DNA that was read is TGTGCCAGCAGCCCGCAGGGGAGCGGCACC. Residues: CASSPQGSGT. The complete CDR3 reads CASSPQGSGTLHF. The chain couples TRBV6-2 or TRBV6-3 to TRBJ1-6; a weak D match, TRBD1 (6 bases). The read gets to within 3 residues of the CDR3 end, and the germline J gene fills in the rest. Germline V CDR1 and CDR2: MNHEY, SVGEGT. The CDR3 is 13 residues long.

On this clone: The CDR3 end lies 3 residues beyond the end of the read and is filled in from the germline J gene. The chain joins TRBV28 to TRBJ2-5, with TRBD2 as a possible D gene (5 bases). V lost 4 bases and J lost 7, with 13 bases in between. CDR1 is MDHEN and CDR2 is SYDVKM in the germline V gene. CDR3 length equals 13 residues. CDR3 in amino acids: CASSSPGMGTQYF. CDR3 DNA, as far as it was read: TGTGCCAGCAGTTCCCCGGGGATGGGGACC. Variable domain in full (rest from reference TRBV28 and TRBJ2-5): DVKVTQSSRYLVKRTGEKVFLECVQDMDHENMFWYRQDPGLGLRLIYFSYDVKMKEKGDIPEGYSVSREKKERFSLILESASTNQTSMYLCASSSPGMGTQYFGPGTRLLVL.

Remarks on this clone: The read ends 3 residues shy of where the CDR3 ends; the end is completed using the germline J gene. This chain links TRBV6-1 with TRBJ1-6; D unclear. Trimming removed 3 bases at V and 10 bases at J, with 13 bases between. The germline gives CDR1 MNHNS, CDR2 SASEGT. The CDR3 contains 14 residues. The CDR3 sequence is CASSDARPGSPLHF. CDR3 DNA, as far as it was read: TGTGCCAGCAGTGACGCACGGCCGGGGTCACCC.

Note on this clone: The read ends 3 residues early relative to the CDR3; the germline J gene fills the gap. This rearrangement joins TRBV2 to TRBJ1-5; 12 bases align to TRBD1. Trimming took 5 bases from V and 7 from J; bases not matched to a gene: 12. This CDR3 contains 17 residues. Germline CDR1 SNHLY, CDR2 FYNNEI. The chain's CDR3 is CASSFNRDRGRGQPQHF. The sequenced part of the CDR3 DNA is TGTGCCAGCAGTTTCAACCGGGACAGGGGGCGCGGGCAGCCC.

This clone is labeled medium-sized based on frequency. Read sequence stops 3 residues before the CDR3 end, and the germline J gene provides the missing end. The gene calls are TRBV18 and TRBJ2-4, with D perhaps matching TRBD1 (5 bases). Trimming removed 3 bases from V and 0 bases from J, with 6 bases in between. From germline, CDR1 is KGHSH and CDR2 LQKENI. This CDR3 has 14 amino acids. CDR3 bases read: TGTGCCAGCTCACCCGACAGAGCCAAAAACATT. Encoded protein: CASSPDRAKNI. The entire CDR3 is CASSPDRAKNIQYF. Drawing the rest from reference TRBV18 and TRBJ2-4, the complete variable domain is NAGVMQNPRHLVRRRGQEARLRCSPMKGHSHVYWYRQLPEEGLKFMVYLQKENIIDESGMPKERFSAEFPKEGPSILRIQQVVRGDSAAYFCASSPDRAKNIQYFGAGTRLSVL.

Points on this clone: The observed sequence ends 3 residues before the CDR3 terminus, with the missing tail filled in from the germline J gene. The chain has TRBV7-9 and TRBJ1-2; D gene unclear. Trimming left V 3 bases short and J 3 bases short, with 5 bases between. Germline V gene data show CDR1 as SEHNR and CDR2 as FQNEAQ (reference sequence). There are 12 residues in the CDR3. CDR3 region: CASSFLDYGYTF. The covered CDR3 bases are TGTGCCAGCAGCTTTTTAGACTATGGC. Full variable domain (outside the CDR3, taken from reference TRBV7-9 and TRBJ1-2): DTGVSQNPRHKITKRGQNVTFRCDPISEHNRLYWYRQTLGQGPEFLTYFQNEAQLEKSRLLSDRFSAERPKGSFSTLEIQRTEQGDSAMYLCASSFLDYGYTFGSGTRLTVV.

This clone is labeled medium-sized based on frequency. The part of the CDR3 DNA that was read is TGCAGCGTACCGGGACATTCTTCTGATACG. This codes for CSVPGHSSDT. The complete CDR3 sequence is CSVPGHSSDTQYF. The gene calls are TRBV29-1 and TRBJ2-3; D perhaps matches TRBD1 (6 bases). The read halts 3 residues ahead of the CDR3 end, with the missing end drawn from the germline J gene. The CDR3 spans 13 residues. V was clipped by 6 bases and J by 6 bases, with 16 bases between them. Germline V CDR1 and CDR2: SQVTM, ANQGSEA.

CDR3 protein: CASSPAGGPDNEQFF. The covered CDR3 bases are TGTGCCAGCAGCCCCGCGGGAGGGCCGGACAATGAG. The gene calls are TRBV7-2 and TRBJ2-1; TRBD2 aligns across 9 bases. The CDR3 end falls 3 residues outside the read, so it is completed with the germline J gene. This CDR3 has 15 residues. In germline, CDR1 is SGHTA, CDR2 FQGNSA. V trimming: 5 bases; J trimming: 5 bases; junction bases outside the gene matches: 7.

CDR3 DNA (partial): TGTGCCAGCAGTTCGACGTTAGCGGGATCAACCACAGATACC. Its translation: CASSSTLAGSTTDT. The complete CDR3 reads CASSSTLAGSTTDTYTF. The rearrangement links TRBV6-2 or TRBV6-3 to TRBJ1-2; no clear D gene. With the read ending 3 residues before the CDR3 end, the germline J gene is used to fill in that end. There are 17 residues in the CDR3. CDR1 and CDR2 (germline): MNHEY, SVGEGT.

Note on this clone: The read halts 3 residues ahead of the CDR3 end, with the missing end drawn from the germline J gene. The chain couples TRBV28 to TRBJ1-6; 7 bases line up with TRBD1. Germline V CDR1 and CDR2: MDHEN, SYDVKM. The length of the CDR3 is 14 residues. J gave up 7 bases and V 6 bases, and 6 bases lay outside the gene matches. CDR3 DNA (partial): TGTGCCAGCAGCCCGACAGGGCGAAATTCACCC. Residues: CASSPTGRNSP. The entire CDR3 protein is CASSPTGRNSPLHF.

A word on this clone: The sequence runs out 3 residues before the end of the CDR3; the remainder is reconstructed from the germline J gene. The J gene is TRBJ1-6, the V gene TRBV7-6, with a possible D match to TRBD1 (6 bases). This CDR3 region has 14 residues. V dropped 4 bases and J dropped 9 bases, with 13 bases sitting between them. Per the germline V gene, CDR1 is SGHVS and CDR2 is FNYEAQ. The CDR3 spells CASSSSGGRSPLHF. CDR3 DNA (partial): TGTGCCAGCAGCTCATCGGGGGGCCGTTCACCC.

This CDR3 is CAIKSGVGQPQYF. The DNA read from the CDR3 is TGTGCCATCAAGTCAGGGGTCGGTCAGCCG. The chain couples TRBV10-3 to TRBJ2-3; tentatively, D is TRBD1 (6 bases). The sequence runs out 3 residues before the end of the CDR3; the remainder is reconstructed from the germline J gene. The CDR3 has 13 residues. In germline, CDR1 is ENHRY, CDR2 SYGVKD.

The CDR3 protein is CASSERVSGRISGNTIYF. The sequenced part of the CDR3 DNA is TGTGCCAGCAGTGAAAGAGTTTCAGGGCGAATCTCTGGAAACACC. The chain combines TRBV6-1 with TRBJ1-3; D might be TRBD1 (5 bases). The read ends 3 residues shy of where the CDR3 ends; the end is completed using the germline J gene. Trimming stripped 2 bases from V and 0 bases from J, with 17 bases between. CDR1 is MNHNS and CDR2 is SASEGT in the germline V gene. The CDR3 consists of 18 residues.

With regard to this clone: Coverage ceases 3 residues before the CDR3 finishes, and the germline J gene fills in the end. The J gene is TRBJ2-7, the V gene TRBV5-1; no clear D gene. The CDR3 covers 15 residues. Germline-derived CDR1 and CDR2 are SGHRS and YFSETQ. The V gene lost 0 bases and the J gene lost 2 bases, with 12 bases spanning the gap. The part of the CDR3 DNA that was read is TGCGCCAGCAGCTTGGCCGCAACAGCCCCCTACGAG. Its protein is CASSLAATAPYE. The full CDR3 protein reads CASSLAATAPYEQYF.

CDR3 residues: CASTATAQDGYTF. Partial CDR3 DNA: TGTGCCAGCACTGCGACAGCTCAAGATGGC. V usage is TRBV2 and J usage is TRBJ1-2; D is perhaps TRBD1 (5 bases). The CDR3 end is not reached by the read, which stops 3 residues before it; the germline J gene fills it in. Trimming cost V 7 bases and J 6 bases, with 15 bases left between them. CDR1 is SNHLY and CDR2 is FYNNEI in the germline V gene. There are 13 residues in the CDR3.

Details on this clone: The read ends 3 residues before the CDR3 terminus; that terminus is restored from the germline J gene. V gene TRBV20-1 combines with J gene TRBJ1-5; D unclear. Per germline, CDR1 DFQATT and CDR2 SNEGSKA (reference sequence). Trimming took off 3 bases at V and 1 base at J, with 13 bases between the two ends. The CDR3 runs to 15 residues. The part of the CDR3 DNA that was read is TGCAGTGCTAGTCCAACTCAGGCAAGCAATCAGCCC. Amino acid sequence: CSASPTQASNQP. The whole CDR3 reads CSASPTQASNQPQHF.

On this clone: The sequenced fragment ends 3 residues before the CDR3 boundary, so the rest is inferred from the germline J gene. The chain is built from TRBV18 and TRBJ1-2; tentative D call: TRBD1 (5 bases). Germline CDR1 KGHSH, CDR2 LQKENI. The CDR3 sequence is 12 residues long. CDR3: CASSPQGYDYTF. CDR3 bases read: TGTGCCAGCTCACCGCAGGGTTACGAC. Full variable domain (remainder filled in from reference TRBV18 and TRBJ1-2): NAGVMQNPRHLVRRRGQEARLRCSPMKGHSHVYWYRQLPEEGLKFMVYLQKENIIDESGMPKERFSAEFPKEGPSILRIQQVVRGDSAAYFCASSPQGYDYTFGSGTRLTVV.

About this clone: Coverage ceases 3 residues before the CDR3 finishes, and the germline J gene fills in the end. The chain recombines TRBV19 with TRBJ1-6; 7 bases fit TRBD1. Unmatched junction bases numbered 6, after V lost 3 bases and J lost 10 bases. CDR1 is LNHDA, CDR2 SQIVND, per germline (reference sequence). The CDR3 spans 14 residues. The sequenced CDR3 bases are TGTGCCAGTAGTATCCTAGGGGGCGAGTCACCC. This gives the protein CASSILGGESP. The entire CDR3 is CASSILGGESPLHF.

Details on this clone: Read data end 3 residues before the CDR3 end; the end is taken from the germline J gene. The chain is built from TRBV2 and TRBJ2-5, with 8 bases lining up with TRBD2. The germline gives CDR1 SNHLY, CDR2 FYNNEI. CDR3 length: 13 amino acids. V lost 7 bases to trimming and J lost 4 bases; unmatched junction nucleotides: 5. The DNA read from the CDR3 is TGTGCCAGCAAGGGCGGGGGGATAGAGACC. Translation: CASKGGGIET. The complete CDR3 protein is CASKGGGIETQYF. The full variable domain, its missing parts supplied by reference TRBV2 and TRBJ2-5, is EPEVTQTPSHQVTQMGQEVILRCVPISNHLYFYWYRQILGQKVEFLVSFYNNEISEKSEIFDDQFSVERPDGSNFTLKIRSTKLEDSAMYFCASKGGGIETQYFGPGTRLLVL.